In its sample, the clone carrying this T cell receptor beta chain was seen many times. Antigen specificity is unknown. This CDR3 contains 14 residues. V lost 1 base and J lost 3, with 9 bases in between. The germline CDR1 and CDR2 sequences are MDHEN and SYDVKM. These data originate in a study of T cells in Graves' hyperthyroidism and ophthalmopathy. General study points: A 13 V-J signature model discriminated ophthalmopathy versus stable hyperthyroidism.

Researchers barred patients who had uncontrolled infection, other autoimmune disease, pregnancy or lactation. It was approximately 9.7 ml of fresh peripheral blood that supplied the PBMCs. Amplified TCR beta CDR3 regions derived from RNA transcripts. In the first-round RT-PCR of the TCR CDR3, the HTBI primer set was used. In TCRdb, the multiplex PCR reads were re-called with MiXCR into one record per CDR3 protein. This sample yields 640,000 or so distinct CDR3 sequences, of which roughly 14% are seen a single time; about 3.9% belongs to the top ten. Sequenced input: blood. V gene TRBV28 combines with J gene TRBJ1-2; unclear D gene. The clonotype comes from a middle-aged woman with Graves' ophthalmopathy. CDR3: CASSLSTTDYGYTF. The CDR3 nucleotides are TGTGCCAGCAGTTTATCCACTACTGACTATGGCTACACCTTC.